This T cell receptor beta chain was profiled in a study of blood T cell repertoires in COVID-19. Study overall: The United States, Italy and Spain provided the acute and convalescent COVID-19 samples. PBMCs, B-cell-depleted T cells, or T cells provided the cDNA or gDNA that made up the material.

Authors' data handling: Scientists estimated how many nucleated cells there were by amplifying reference gene primers. TCRdb's table, derived via immunoSEQ multiplex PCR, lists solely in-frame clones and lacks some. The DNA was the basis for D and trimming; V, J and clone size are from that table. The sample includes about 190,000 clones, around 80% of them seen just once. CDR3 length: 15 residues. With 8 bases removed from V and 2 bases from J, the gap between germline ends came to 18 bases. Germline V gene sequence: CDR1 LNHDA, CDR2 SQIVND (reference sequence). The genes are TRBV19 and TRBJ2-5; D gene uncertain. This clonotype was sampled from an elderly woman with active or convalescent COVID-19. The sequenced sample consisted of peripheral blood. The CDR3 sequence is CASQMSRAKQETQYF. The CDR3 DNA reads as TGTGCCAGTCAAATGAGTCGAGCCAAACAAGAGACCCAGTACTTC.